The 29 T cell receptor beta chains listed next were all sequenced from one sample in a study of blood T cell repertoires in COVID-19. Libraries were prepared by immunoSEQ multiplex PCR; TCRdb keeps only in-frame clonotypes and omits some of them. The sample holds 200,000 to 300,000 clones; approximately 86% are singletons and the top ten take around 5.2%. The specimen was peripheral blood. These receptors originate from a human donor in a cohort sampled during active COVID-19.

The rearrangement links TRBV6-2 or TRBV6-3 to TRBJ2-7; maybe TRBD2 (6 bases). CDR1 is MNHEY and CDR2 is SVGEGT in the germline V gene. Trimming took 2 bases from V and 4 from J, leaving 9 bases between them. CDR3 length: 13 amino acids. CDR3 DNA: TGTGCCAGCAGTTACCGACGGGGGTACGAGCAGTACTTC. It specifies CASSYRRGYEQYF.

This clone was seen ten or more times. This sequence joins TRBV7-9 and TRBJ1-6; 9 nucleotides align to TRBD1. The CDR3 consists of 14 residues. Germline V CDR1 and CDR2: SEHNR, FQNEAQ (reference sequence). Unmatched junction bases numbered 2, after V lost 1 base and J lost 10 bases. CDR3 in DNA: TGTGCCAGCAGCTTAGGGACAGGGGAATCACCCCTCCACTTT. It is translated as CASSLGTGESPLHF.

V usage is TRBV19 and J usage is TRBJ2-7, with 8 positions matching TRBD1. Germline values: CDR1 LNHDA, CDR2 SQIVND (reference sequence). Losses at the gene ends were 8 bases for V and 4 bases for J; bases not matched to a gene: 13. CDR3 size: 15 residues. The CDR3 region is CASAGTGVGGYEQYF. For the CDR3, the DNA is TGTGCCAGTGCCGGGACAGGCGTCGGCGGTTACGAGCAGTACTTC.

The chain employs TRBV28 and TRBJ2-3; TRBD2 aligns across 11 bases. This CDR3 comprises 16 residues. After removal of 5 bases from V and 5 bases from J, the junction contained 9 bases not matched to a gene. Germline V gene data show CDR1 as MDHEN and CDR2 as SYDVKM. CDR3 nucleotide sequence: TGTGCCAGCAGTCCTGAACTAGCGGGAGTGGGAGATACGCAGTATTTT. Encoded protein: CASSPELAGVGDTQYF. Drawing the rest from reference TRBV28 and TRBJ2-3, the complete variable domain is DVKVTQSSRYLVKRTGEKVFLECVQDMDHENMFWYRQDPGLGLRLIYFSYDVKMKEKGDIPEGYSVSREKKERFSLILESASTNQTSMYLCASSPELAGVGDTQYFGPGTRLTVL.

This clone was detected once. CDR3 residues: CASSPWGEAREQYF. CDR3 DNA: TGTGCCAGCAGTCCCTGGGGGGAGGCTCGCGAGCAGTACTTC. This sequence joins TRBV6-5 and TRBJ2-7, with D perhaps matching TRBD2 (6 bases). Germline CDR1 MNHEY, CDR2 SVGAGI. This CDR3 region has 14 residues. The germline V and J ends were trimmed by 5 bases and 6 bases, with 17 bases remaining between them.

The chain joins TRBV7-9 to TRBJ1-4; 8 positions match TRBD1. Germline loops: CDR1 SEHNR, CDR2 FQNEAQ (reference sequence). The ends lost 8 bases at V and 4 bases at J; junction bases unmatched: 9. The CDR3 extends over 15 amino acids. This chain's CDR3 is CASGIGQGGNEKLFF. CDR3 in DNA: TGTGCCAGCGGCATTGGACAGGGAGGTAATGAAAAACTGTTTTTT.

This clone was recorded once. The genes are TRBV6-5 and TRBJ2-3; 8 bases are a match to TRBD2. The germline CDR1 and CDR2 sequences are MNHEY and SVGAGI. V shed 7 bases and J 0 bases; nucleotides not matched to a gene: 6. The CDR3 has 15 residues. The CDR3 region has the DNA TGTGCCAGCACTAGAGCGGGGGCGAGCACAGATACGCAGTATTTT. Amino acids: CASTRAGASTDTQYF.

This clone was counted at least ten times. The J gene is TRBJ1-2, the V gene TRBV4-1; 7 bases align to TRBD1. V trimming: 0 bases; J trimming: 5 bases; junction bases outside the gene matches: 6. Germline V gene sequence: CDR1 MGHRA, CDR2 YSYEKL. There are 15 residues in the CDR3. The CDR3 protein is CASSQDLDRLYGYTF. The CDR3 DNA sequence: TGCGCCAGCAGCCAAGACTTGGACAGGTTATATGGCTACACCTTC.

The CDR3 loop reads CASRQTGTSYEQYF. The CDR3 bases are TGTGCCAGCAGGCAGACCGGGACATCTTACGAGCAGTACTTC. This rearrangement joins TRBV6-5 to TRBJ2-7; D is possibly TRBD1 (6 bases). This CDR3 spans 14 amino acids. Germline V CDR1 and CDR2: MNHEY, SVGAGI. Trimming removed 6 bases from V and 4 bases from J, with 16 bases in between.

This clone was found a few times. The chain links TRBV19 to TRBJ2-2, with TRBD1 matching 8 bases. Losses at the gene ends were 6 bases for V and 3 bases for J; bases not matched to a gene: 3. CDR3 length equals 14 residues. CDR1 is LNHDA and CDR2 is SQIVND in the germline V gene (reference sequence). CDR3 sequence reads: CASRKQGDTGELFF. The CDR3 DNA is TGTGCCAGTAGGAAACAGGGGGACACCGGGGAGCTGTTTTTT. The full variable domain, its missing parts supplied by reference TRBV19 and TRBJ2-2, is DGGITQSPKYLFRKEGQNVTLSCEQNLNHDAMYWYRQDPGQGLRLIYYSQIVNDFQKGDIAEGYSVSREKKESFPLTVTSAQKNPTAFYLCASRKQGDTGELFFGEGSRLTVL.

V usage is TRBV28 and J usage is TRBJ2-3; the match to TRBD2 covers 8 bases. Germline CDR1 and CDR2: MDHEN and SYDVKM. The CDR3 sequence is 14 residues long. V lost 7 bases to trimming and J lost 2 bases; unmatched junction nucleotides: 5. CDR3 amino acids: CASTLAGFTDTQYF. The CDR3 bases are TGTGCCAGCACCTTAGCGGGATTCACAGATACGCAGTATTTT.

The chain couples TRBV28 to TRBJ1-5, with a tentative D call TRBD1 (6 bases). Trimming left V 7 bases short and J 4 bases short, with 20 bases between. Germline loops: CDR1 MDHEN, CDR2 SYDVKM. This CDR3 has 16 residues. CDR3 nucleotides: TGTGCCAGCACTCGGGGGGGCAGGACTAGTAATCAGCCCCAGCATTTT. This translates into CASTRGGRTSNQPQHF.

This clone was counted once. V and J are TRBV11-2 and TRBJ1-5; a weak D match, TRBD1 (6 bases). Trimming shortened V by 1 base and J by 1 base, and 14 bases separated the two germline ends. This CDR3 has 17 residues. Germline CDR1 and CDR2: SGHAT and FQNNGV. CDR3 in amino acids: CASSLVGRGASNQPQHF. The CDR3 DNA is TGTGCCAGCAGCTTAGTAGGTCGGGGGGCAAGCAATCAGCCCCAGCATTTT.

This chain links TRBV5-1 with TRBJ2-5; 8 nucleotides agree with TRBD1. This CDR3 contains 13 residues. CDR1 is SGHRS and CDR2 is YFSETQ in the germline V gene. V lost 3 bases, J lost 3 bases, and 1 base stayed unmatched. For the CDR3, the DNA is TGCGCCAGCAGCTCGGGACAGGAAGAGACCCAGTACTTC. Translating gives CASSSGQEETQYF.

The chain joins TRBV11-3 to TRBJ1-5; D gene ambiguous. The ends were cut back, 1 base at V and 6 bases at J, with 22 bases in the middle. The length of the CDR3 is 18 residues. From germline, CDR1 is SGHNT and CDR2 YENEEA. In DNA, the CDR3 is TGTGCCAGCAGCTTAGGATACGGCGGCGAACCACAAGGTCAGCCCCAGCATTTT. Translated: CASSLGYGGEPQGQPQHF.

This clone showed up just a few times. This CDR3 is CASSIVRQGGWNTEAFF. CDR3 nucleotides: TGTGCCAGTAGTATCGTACGACAGGGTGGTTGGAACACTGAAGCTTTCTTT. The genes are TRBV19 and TRBJ1-1; TRBD1 matches 7 bases. V lost 3 bases, J lost 1 base, and 11 bases stayed unmatched. This CDR3 has 17 amino acids. Per germline, CDR1 LNHDA and CDR2 SQIVND (reference sequence).

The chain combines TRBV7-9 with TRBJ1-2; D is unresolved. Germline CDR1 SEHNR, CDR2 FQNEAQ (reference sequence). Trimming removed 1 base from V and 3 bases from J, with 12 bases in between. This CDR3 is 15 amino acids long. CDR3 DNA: TGTGCCAGCAGCTTAGATGAGGGTAACTACTATGGCTACACCTTC. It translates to CASSLDEGNYYGYTF.

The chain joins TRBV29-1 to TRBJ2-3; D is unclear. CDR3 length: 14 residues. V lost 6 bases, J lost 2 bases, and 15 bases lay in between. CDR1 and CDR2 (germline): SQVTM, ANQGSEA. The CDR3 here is CSVALVPPTDTQYF. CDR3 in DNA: TGCAGCGTCGCATTAGTGCCCCCCACAGATACGCAGTATTTT.

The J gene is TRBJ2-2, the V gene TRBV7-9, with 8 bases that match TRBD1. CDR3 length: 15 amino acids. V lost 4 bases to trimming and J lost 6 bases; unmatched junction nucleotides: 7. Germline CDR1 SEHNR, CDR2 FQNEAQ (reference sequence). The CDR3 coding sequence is TGTGCCAGCAGCTCCCGACAGGGGCCCGCCGGGGAGCTGTTTTTT. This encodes CASSSRQGPAGELFF.

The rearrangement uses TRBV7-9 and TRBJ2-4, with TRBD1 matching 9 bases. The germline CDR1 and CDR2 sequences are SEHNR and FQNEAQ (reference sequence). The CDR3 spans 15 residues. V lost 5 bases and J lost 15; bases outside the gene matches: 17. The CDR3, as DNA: TGTGCCAGCAGCCCCGTCCCGGGACAGGGATCGGGTGTGTACTTC. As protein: CASSPVPGQGSGVYF.

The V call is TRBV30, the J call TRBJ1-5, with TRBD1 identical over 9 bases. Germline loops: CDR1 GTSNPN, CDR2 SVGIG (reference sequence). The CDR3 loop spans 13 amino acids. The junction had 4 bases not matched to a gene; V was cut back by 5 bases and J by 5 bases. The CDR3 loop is CAWGTGGDQPQHF. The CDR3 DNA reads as TGTGCCTGGGGCACAGGGGGCGATCAGCCCCAGCATTTT.

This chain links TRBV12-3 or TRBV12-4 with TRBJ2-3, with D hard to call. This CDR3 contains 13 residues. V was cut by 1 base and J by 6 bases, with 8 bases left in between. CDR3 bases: TGTGCCAGCAGTTTAGACATGATGGATACGCAGTATTTT. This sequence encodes CASSLDMMDTQYF.

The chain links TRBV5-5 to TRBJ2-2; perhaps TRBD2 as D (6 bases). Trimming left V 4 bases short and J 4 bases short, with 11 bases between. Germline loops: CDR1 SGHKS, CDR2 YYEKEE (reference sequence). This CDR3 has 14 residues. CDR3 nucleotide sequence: TGTGCCAGCAGCACTTTGGGGGGCACCGGGGAGCTGTTTTTT. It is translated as CASSTLGGTGELFF.

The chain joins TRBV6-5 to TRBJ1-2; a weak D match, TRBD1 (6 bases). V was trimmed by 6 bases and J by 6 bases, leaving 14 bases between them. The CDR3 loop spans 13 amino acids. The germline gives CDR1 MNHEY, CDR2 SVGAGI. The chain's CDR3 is CASSLQGPHGYTF. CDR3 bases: TGTGCCAGCAGCCTACAGGGACCCCATGGCTACACCTTC.

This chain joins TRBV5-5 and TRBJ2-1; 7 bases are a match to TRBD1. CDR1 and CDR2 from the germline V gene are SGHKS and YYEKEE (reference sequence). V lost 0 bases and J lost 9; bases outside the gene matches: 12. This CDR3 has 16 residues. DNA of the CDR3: TGTGCCAGCAGCTTGGAGACAGGGCGACTTACCACTGAGCAGTTCTTC. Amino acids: CASSLETGRLTTEQFF.

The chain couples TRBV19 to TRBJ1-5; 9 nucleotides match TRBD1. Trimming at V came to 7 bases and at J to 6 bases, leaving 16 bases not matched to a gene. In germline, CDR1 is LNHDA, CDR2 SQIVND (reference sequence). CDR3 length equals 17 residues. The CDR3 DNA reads TGTGCCAGTACCCATCCGAGGGGACAGGGAGGAATTCAGCCCCAGCATTTT. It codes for CASTHPRGQGGIQPQHF.

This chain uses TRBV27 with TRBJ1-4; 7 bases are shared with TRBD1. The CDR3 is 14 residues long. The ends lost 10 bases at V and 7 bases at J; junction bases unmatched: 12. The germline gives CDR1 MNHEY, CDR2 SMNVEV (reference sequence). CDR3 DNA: TGTGCCACCTCCCCAGGGGGGCGAGGTGAAAAACTGTTTTTT. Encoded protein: CATSPGGRGEKLFF.

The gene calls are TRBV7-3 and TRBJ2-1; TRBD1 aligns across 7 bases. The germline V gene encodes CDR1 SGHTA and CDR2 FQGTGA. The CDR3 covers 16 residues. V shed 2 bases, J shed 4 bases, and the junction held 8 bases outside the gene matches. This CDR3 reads CASSLGGTASYNEQFF. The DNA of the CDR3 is TGTGCCAGCAGCTTAGGTGGGACAGCTTCATACAATGAGCAGTTCTTC.

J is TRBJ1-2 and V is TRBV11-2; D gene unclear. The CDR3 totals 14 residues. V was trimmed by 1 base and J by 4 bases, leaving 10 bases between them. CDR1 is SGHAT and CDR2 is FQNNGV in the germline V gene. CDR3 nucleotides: TGTGCCAGCAGCTTAGTAAGAGGAGCCTATGGCTACACCTTC. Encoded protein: CASSLVRGAYGYTF.